The 14 T cell receptor beta chains below were found in one sample sequenced in a study of CD8 T cells in ankylosing spondylitis. Via MiXCR, TCRdb re-called the 5' RACE reads, giving one row per CDR3 protein. The sample consists of more than 650,000 distinct CDR3 sequences, about 10% of them appearing once. Study-wide results and limits: Ankylosing spondylitis blood appeared to be characterized by a TCR beta motif of eight highly homologous variants.

What these receptors recognize is not known. Sequences were obtained from blood, either unsorted or a sorted T cell fraction (not recorded which). These receptors were taken from a male donor with ankylosing spondylitis.

This chain connects TRBV4-2 to TRBJ2-7; 8 bases match TRBD1. The CDR3 spans 15 residues. The V gene end was trimmed by 3 bases and the J gene end by 2 bases; junction bases not matched to a gene: 6. Germline V gene lookup returns CDR1 LGHNA and CDR2 YNFKEQ. CDR3 residues: CASSHEGQVTYEQYF. CDR3 sequence (DNA): TGTGCCAGCAGCCATGAGGGACAGGTGACCTACGAGCAGTACTTC.

This clonotype was seen a handful of times. This chain links TRBV20-1 with TRBJ2-7; D could derive from TRBD1 or TRBD2 (6 bases each). V was clipped by 8 bases and J by 2 bases, with 16 bases between them. Per the germline V gene, CDR1 is DFQATT and CDR2 is SNEGSKA (reference sequence). This CDR3 has 13 amino acids. In nucleotides, the CDR3 is TGCAGTAGCTCCGGGGGCTACACCTACGAGCAGTACTTC. Encoded protein: CSSSGGYTYEQYF.

CDR3 DNA: TGTGCCAGCAGTTACTGGGCTAGCGGGAGCCTAGATGAGCAGTTCTTC. Amino acids: CASSYWASGSLDEQFF. The chain links TRBV6-2 or TRBV6-3 to TRBJ2-1; TRBD2 agrees at 10 bases. Germline CDR1 and CDR2: MNHEY and SVGEGT. After removal of 1 base from V and 8 bases from J, the junction contained 8 bases not matched to a gene. This CDR3 comprises 16 residues.

In this sample, this clonotype turned up a few times. This chain connects TRBV4-2 to TRBJ2-7; TRBD2 matches 14 bases. Germline loops: CDR1 LGHNA, CDR2 YNFKEQ. V lost 4 bases to trimming and J lost 4 bases; unmatched junction nucleotides: 9. The CDR3 spans 17 residues. The DNA of the CDR3 is TGTGCCAGCAGCCGGGTGGGACTAGCGGGAGCTATGTACGAGCAGTACTTC. Its translation is CASSRVGLAGAMYEQYF.

This clonotype was detected only a few times. The chain combines TRBV28 with TRBJ2-1; 7 nucleotides agree with TRBD2. The J segment lost 8 bases and the V segment lost 7 bases, leaving 5 bases of the junction unmatched. Germline loops: CDR1 MDHEN, CDR2 SYDVKM. The length of the CDR3 is 12 residues. CDR3 DNA: TGTGCCAGCACCAGACGGGGGGATGAGCAGTTCTTC. Residues: CASTRRGDEQFF.

This clonotype was picked up a small number of times. The chain is built from TRBV24-1 and TRBJ2-2; D perhaps matches TRBD1 (5 bases). Germline CDR1 reads KGHDR; CDR2 reads SFDVKD. Trimming cost V 4 bases and J 4 bases, with 12 bases left between them. The CDR3 loop spans 15 amino acids. The CDR3 coding sequence is TGTGCCACCAGTGACTCCGGACATGTCACCGGGGAGCTGTTTTTT. It specifies CATSDSGHVTGELFF.

The chain couples TRBV6-5 to TRBJ1-1, with TRBD1 as a possible D gene (6 bases). V was clipped by 2 bases and J by 1 base, with 14 bases between them. The V gene's germline CDR1 is MNHEY and CDR2 SVGAGI. This CDR3 is 16 amino acids long. The CDR3: CASSYGGGGGNTEAFF. In DNA, the CDR3 is TGTGCCAGCAGTTACGGGGGTGGAGGGGGGAACACTGAAGCTTTCTTT.

This clonotype occurred a few times. The CDR3 nucleotides read TGTGCCAGCAGCTTCGCTTTGGGGGCTAGCACAGATACGCAGTATTTT. The encoded protein is CASSFALGASTDTQYF. The V gene is TRBV7-2, the J gene TRBJ2-3, with D tentatively TRBD1 (6 bases). Trimming took 3 bases from V and 0 from J, leaving 13 bases between them. Germline V gene lookup returns CDR1 SGHTA and CDR2 FQGNSA. The CDR3 loop spans 16 amino acids.

Worth noting for this clonotype: A read error may produce the germline difference seen at one junction end. The chain couples TRBV4-3 to TRBJ2-3; weak D call: TRBD2 (6 bases). Germline V gives CDR1 LGHNA, CDR2 YSLEER. The CDR3 is 14 amino acids. The CDR3 DNA reads TGCGCCAGCAGCTTACGCGACCCGGGGGATACGCAGAATTTT. Amino acid sequence: CASSLRDPGDTQNF.

The rearrangement uses TRBV11-2 and TRBJ2-1, with 7 bases lining up with TRBD1. The CDR3 spans 18 residues. V was pared by 5 bases and J by 5 bases, with 18 bases of the junction left unmatched. Germline CDR1 is SGHAT and CDR2 is FQNNGV. CDR3 coding DNA: TGTGCCAGCAGCCACACGGCCAACCCGGGACAGCTAAACAATGAGCAGTTCTTC. Protein: CASSHTANPGQLNNEQFF. The entire variable domain, with the rest obtained from reference TRBV11-2 and TRBJ2-1, is as follows: EAGVAQSPRYKIIEKRQSVAFWCNPISGHATLYWYQQILGQGPKLLIQFQNNGVVDDSQLPKDRFSAERLKGVDSTLKIQPAKLEDSAVYLCASSHTANPGQLNNEQFFGPGTRLTVL.

The chain couples TRBV11-2 to TRBJ2-1; TRBD1 might be the D (5 bases). The V end was cut by 0 bases, the J end by 7 bases, with 10 bases between. The CDR3 spans 14 residues. Per germline, CDR1 SGHAT and CDR2 FQNNGV. CDR3 in amino acids: CASSLDLKGNEQFF. DNA of the CDR3: TGTGCCAGCAGCTTAGATCTAAAGGGGAATGAGCAGTTCTTC. Full variable domain (outside the CDR3, taken from reference TRBV11-2 and TRBJ2-1): EAGVAQSPRYKIIEKRQSVAFWCNPISGHATLYWYQQILGQGPKLLIQFQNNGVVDDSQLPKDRFSAERLKGVDSTLKIQPAKLEDSAVYLCASSLDLKGNEQFFGPGTRLTVL.

This chain links TRBV24-1 with TRBJ2-1, with TRBD2 matching over 9 bases. CDR3 length: 16 amino acids. The V and J ends lost 0 bases and 4 bases, in that order; junction bases with no gene match: 3. Germline CDR1 reads KGHDR; CDR2 reads SFDVKD. CDR3 region: CATSDLGAGGYNEQFF. CDR3 nucleotide sequence: TGTGCCACCAGTGATTTGGGAGCGGGAGGTTACAATGAGCAGTTCTTC.

Remarks on this clonotype: Without the conserved terminal phenylalanine or tryptophan, this CDR3 likely stems from a read error. The chain joins TRBV9 to TRBJ2-7; the D is unclear. The V and J ends lost 0 bases and 0 bases respectively, with 7 bases between them. Germline V gives CDR1 SGDLS, CDR2 YYNGEE. There are 14 residues in the CDR3. The CDR3 here is CASSVDGVSYEQYI. CDR3 in DNA: TGTGCCAGCAGCGTAGATGGCGTCTCCTACGAGCAGTACATC.

This clonotype was picked up a small number of times. The rearrangement uses TRBV5-1 and TRBJ1-2; 9 bases line up with TRBD1. Germline CDR1 and CDR2: SGHRS and YFSETQ. V was clipped by 1 base and J by 2 bases; unmatched bases: 6. The CDR3 loop spans 16 amino acids. In nucleotides, the CDR3 is TGCGCCAGCAGCTTGTCGTGGGACAGGGTCAACTATGGCTACACCTTC. Translating gives CASSLSWDRVNYGYTF.